This T cell receptor (beta chain) was recorded in a study of blood T cell repertoires in COVID-19. Overall study context: Specimens from acute and convalescent COVID-19 originated in the United States, Italy and Spain. T cells, B-cell-depleted T cells, or PBMCs supplied cDNA or gDNA.

Original processing methods: Reference gene primers were amplified, and this amplification served to estimate nucleated cell counts. Generated by immunoSEQ multiplex PCR, the TCRdb table keeps only in-frame clones and is missing some. From that table come the V and J calls and clone size; the DNA was used to work out D and trimming. The sample records about 260,000 clones, more than 75% being singletons. This clone was observed once. The CDR3 sequence is 13 residues long. Germline assignment: CDR1 SQVTM and CDR2 ANQGSEA. Trimming stripped 7 bases from V and 2 bases from J, with 12 bases between. Material: peripheral blood. The rearrangement links TRBV29-1 to TRBJ2-1; D call uncertain. The sequence came from a woman in her forties who had recovered from COVID-19. The CDR3 nucleotides are TGCAGCGCCCGGTCCTACGCCTACAATGAGCAGTTCTTC. The encoded protein is CSARSYAYNEQFF.